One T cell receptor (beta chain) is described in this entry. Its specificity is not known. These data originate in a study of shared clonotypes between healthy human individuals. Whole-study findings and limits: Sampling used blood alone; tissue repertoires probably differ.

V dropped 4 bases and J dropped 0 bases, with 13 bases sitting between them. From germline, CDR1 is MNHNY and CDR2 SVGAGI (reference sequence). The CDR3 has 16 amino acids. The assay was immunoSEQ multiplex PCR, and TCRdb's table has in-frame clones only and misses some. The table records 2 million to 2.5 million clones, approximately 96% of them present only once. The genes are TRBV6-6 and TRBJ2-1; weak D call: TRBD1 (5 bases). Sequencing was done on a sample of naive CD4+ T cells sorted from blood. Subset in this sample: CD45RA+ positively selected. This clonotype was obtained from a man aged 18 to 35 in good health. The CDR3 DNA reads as TGTGCCAGCAGTTCCACAGGATTACCCTCCTACAATGAGCAGTTCTTC. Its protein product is CASSSTGLPSYNEQFF.